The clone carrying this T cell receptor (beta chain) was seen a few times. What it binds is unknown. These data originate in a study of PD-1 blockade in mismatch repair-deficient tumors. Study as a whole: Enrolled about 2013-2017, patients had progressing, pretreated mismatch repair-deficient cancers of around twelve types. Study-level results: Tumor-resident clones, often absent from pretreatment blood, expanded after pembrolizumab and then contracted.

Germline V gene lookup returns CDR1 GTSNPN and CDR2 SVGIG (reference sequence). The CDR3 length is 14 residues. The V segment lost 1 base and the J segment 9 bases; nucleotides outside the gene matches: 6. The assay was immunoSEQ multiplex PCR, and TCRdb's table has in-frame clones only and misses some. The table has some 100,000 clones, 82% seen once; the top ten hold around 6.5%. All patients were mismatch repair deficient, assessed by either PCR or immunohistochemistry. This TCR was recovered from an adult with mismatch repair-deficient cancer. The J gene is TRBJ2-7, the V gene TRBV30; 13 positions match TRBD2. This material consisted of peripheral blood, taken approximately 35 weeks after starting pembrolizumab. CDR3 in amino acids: CAWSDGLAGVGQYF. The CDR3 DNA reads TGTGCCTGGAGTGACGGACTAGCGGGAGTAGGGCAGTACTTC.